Described below is a single T cell receptor beta chain sequence and its context. Sequencing used immunoSEQ multiplex PCR; TCRdb keeps in-frame clones, though not all of them. Of roughly 500,000 clones listed, roughly nine tenths are singletons. Germline V lookup: CDR1 SNHLY, CDR2 FYNNEI. This CDR3 region has 15 residues. Unmatched junction bases numbered 12, after V lost 6 bases and J lost 8 bases. This record belongs to a study of blood T cell repertoires in COVID-19. Study-level background: PBMCs, B-cell-depleted T cells, or T cells were the source of the cDNA or gDNA that made up the material.

Symptom resolution, clearance, or two negative PCRs marked the recovered donors of Cohort 3. This receptor was identified in a woman aged 55-69 years who had recovered from COVID-19. The chain carries TRBV2 and TRBJ1-3; TRBD1 matches 8 bases. Sequencing was performed on PBMCs or T cells enriched from blood (not recorded which). The chain's CDR3 is CASRGQVLIGDTIYF. The CDR3 nucleotides are TGTGCCAGCAGGGGACAGGTCTTAATAGGGGACACCATATATTTT.